The next 20 T cell receptor beta chains were all read from a single sample in a study of blood T cell repertoires in COVID-19. Libraries were prepared by immunoSEQ multiplex PCR; TCRdb keeps only in-frame clonotypes and omits some of them. Here the sample spans about 320,000 clones, approximately 91% being singletons. Sequencing was performed on PBMCs or T cells enriched from blood (not recorded which). These receptors all come from a woman in her twenties or thirties who had been exposed to COVID-19.

The V call is TRBV18, the J call TRBJ1-2; a weak D match, TRBD1 (6 bases). CDR3 length: 15 residues. Trimming removed 6 bases at V and 8 bases at J, with 22 bases between. The V gene's germline CDR1 is KGHSH and CDR2 LQKENI. Written as DNA, the CDR3 is TGTGCCAGCTCTCCATCTGACGCGGGGGCAGTCGGCTACACCTTC. The encoded protein is CASSPSDAGAVGYTF.

There are a few counts of this clone. This chain uses TRBV27 with TRBJ1-4, with D unresolved. CDR1 is MNHEY, CDR2 SMNVEV, per germline (reference sequence). CDR3 length: 15 residues. The V end was cut by 7 bases, the J end by 0 bases, with 12 bases between. CDR3 DNA: TGTGCCAGCACCCCCTTGTCGGCAACTAATGAAAAACTGTTTTTT. As protein: CASTPLSATNEKLFF. Variable domain in full (rest from reference TRBV27 and TRBJ1-4): EAQVTQNPRYLITVTGKKLTVTCSQNMNHEYMSWYRQDPGLGLRQIYYSMNVEVTDKGDVPEGYKVSRKEKRNFPLILESPSPNQTSLYFCASTPLSATNEKLFFGSGTQLSVL.

V usage is TRBV7-6 and J usage is TRBJ2-5, with a tentative D call TRBD1 (6 bases). The germline CDR1 and CDR2 sequences are SGHVS and FNYEAQ. The CDR3 covers 15 residues. V was trimmed by 1 base and J by 5 bases, leaving 14 bases between them. The CDR3: CASSLEQAQGETQYF. As DNA, the CDR3 is TGTGCCAGCAGCTTAGAACAGGCCCAGGGGGAGACCCAGTACTTC.

The chain links TRBV15 to TRBJ2-7; TRBD1 matches 8 bases. The CDR3 extends over 15 amino acids. J gave up 5 bases and V 1 base, and 7 bases lay outside the gene matches. CDR1 LNHNV and CDR2 YYDKDF come from the germline V gene (reference sequence). CDR3 nucleotide sequence: TGTGCCACCAGCAGAGCGAGACAGGGGAGCGACGAGCAGTACTTC. This sequence encodes CATSRARQGSDEQYF.

V and J are TRBV6-4 and TRBJ1-1, with 8 nucleotides matching TRBD1. This CDR3 is built from 13 residues. CDR1 MRHNA and CDR2 SNTAGT come from the germline V gene. Trimming removed 6 bases from V and 5 bases from J; junction bases left unmatched: 5. The CDR3 bases are TGTGCCAGCAGCCAGGGGGCATTAACTGAAGCTTTCTTT. Protein product: CASSQGALTEAFF.

V gene TRBV29-1 combines with J gene TRBJ1-1; the D is unclear. CDR1 and CDR2 from the germline V gene are SQVTM and ANQGSEA. The CDR3 runs 14 residues. With 0 bases removed from V and 7 bases from J, the gap between germline ends came to 15 bases. The CDR3 DNA reads TGCAGCGTTGAAGATCTTCCAGGCGAAAGTGAAGCTTTCTTT. This codes for CSVEDLPGESEAFF.

The chain has TRBV6-2 or TRBV6-3 and TRBJ2-1; D may be TRBD2 (6 bases). There are 19 residues in the CDR3. The germline V gene encodes CDR1 MNHEY and CDR2 SVGEGT. With 2 bases removed from V and 7 bases from J, the gap between germline ends came to 27 bases. This chain's CDR3 is CASSYRGITGVTKRNEQFF. The CDR3 nucleotides read TGTGCCAGCAGTTACCGGGGAATAACGGGGGTCACAAAGAGGAATGAGCAGTTCTTC.

The J gene is TRBJ2-7, the V gene TRBV30; a weak D match, TRBD2 (6 bases). V was shortened by 5 bases and J by 7 bases, with 18 bases between the two germline ends. The CDR3 is 13 residues long. The germline V gene has CDR1 GTSNPN and CDR2 SVGIG (reference sequence). CDR3 sequence (DNA): TGTGCCTGGGATACTTACATCGGAGGGGAGCAGTACTTC. Translated, it gives CAWDTYIGGEQYF. The full variable domain, its missing parts supplied by reference TRBV30 and TRBJ2-7, is SQTIHQWPATLVQPVGSPLSLECTVEGTSNPNLYWYRQAAGRGLQLLFYSVGIGQISSEVPQNLSASRPQDRQFILSSKKLLLSDSGFYLCAWDTYIGGEQYFGPGTRLTVT.

This clone appeared a single time. CDR3 sequence: CASTKQGYTEAFF. For the CDR3, the DNA is TGTGCCAGCACCAAACAGGGATACACTGAAGCTTTCTTT. V gene TRBV12-3 or TRBV12-4 combines with J gene TRBJ1-1; tentatively, D is TRBD1 (6 bases). The CDR3 totals 13 residues. V dropped 7 bases and J dropped 3 bases, with 12 bases sitting between them.

This clone is a singleton in its sample. V is TRBV19 and J is TRBJ2-3; the D is unclear. V was pared by 3 bases and J by 1 base, with 8 bases between. The CDR3 is made up of 14 amino acids. Germline loops: CDR1 LNHDA, CDR2 SQIVND (reference sequence). The CDR3 is CASSIMQGTDTQYF. In DNA form, the CDR3 reads TGTGCCAGTAGTATTATGCAGGGCACAGATACGCAGTATTTT.

This chain links TRBV7-9 with TRBJ1-2; a weak D match, TRBD1 (5 bases). V lost 5 bases, J lost 5 bases, and 9 bases lay in between. Germline lookup yields CDR1 SEHNR and CDR2 FQNEAQ (reference sequence). The CDR3 loop spans 12 amino acids. CDR3 nucleotides: TGTGCCAGCAGCCCTAGACAGTATGGCTACACCTTC. Its translation: CASSPRQYGYTF.

This chain uses TRBV23-1 with TRBJ1-5, with 8 bases aligning to TRBD1. TRBV23-1 is given ORF status, its function remaining uncertain. This CDR3 has 15 amino acids. V lost 2 bases, J lost 4 bases, and 4 bases stayed unmatched. CDR3 sequence (DNA): TGCGCCAGCAGTCAAAGGACAGGGCCTAATCAGCCCCAGCATTTT. Translation: CASSQRTGPNQPQHF.

This chain uses TRBV7-2 with TRBJ2-3; possible D gene TRBD2, 5 bases. This CDR3 is 12 amino acids long. CDR1 and CDR2 (germline): SGHTA, FQGNSA. Trimming took off 5 bases at V and 8 bases at J, with 11 bases between the two ends. Written as DNA, the CDR3 is TGTGCCAGCAGCCCGCACAGCGGTACGCAGTATTTT. This translates into CASSPHSGTQYF.

The V and J genes are TRBV9 and TRBJ1-2, with D maybe TRBD1 (5 bases). The germline V gene has CDR1 SGDLS and CDR2 YYNGEE. Deletions cut 5 bases from V and 4 bases from J, with 15 bases between. This CDR3 spans 14 amino acids. The CDR3 region is CASSSYPGGYGYTF. DNA of the CDR3: TGTGCCAGCAGTTCCTACCCGGGGGGCTATGGCTACACCTTC.

The chain joins TRBV24-1 to TRBJ2-2; the D gene is possibly TRBD1 (6 bases). The CDR3 runs to 16 residues. The germline CDR1 and CDR2 sequences are KGHDR and SFDVKD. The ends were cut back, 4 bases at V and 0 bases at J, with 11 bases in the middle. CDR3 coding DNA: TGTGCCACCAGTGACTCCGGGACACCGAACACCGGGGAGCTGTTTTTT. Protein product: CATSDSGTPNTGELFF.

The J gene is TRBJ1-1, the V gene TRBV10-3, with TRBD1 matching 7 bases. This CDR3 region has 13 residues. Germline loops: CDR1 ENHRY, CDR2 SYGVKD. Losses at the gene ends were 10 bases for V and 3 bases for J; bases not matched to a gene: 8. The CDR3 here is CATLTGKDTEAFF. The CDR3 DNA reads TGTGCCACCCTGACAGGGAAGGACACTGAAGCTTTCTTT.

The V and J genes are TRBV21-1 and TRBJ1-1; the table's D call, TRBD1, has no DNA check behind it. TRBV21-1 is given as a pseudogene. This CDR3 is 20 amino acids long. The CDR3 DNA reads as TGTGCCAGCAGCAACTCATTCCCTCTTTGCAGGGGGCCGGGGGGAACTGAAGCTTTCTTT. Encoded protein: CASSNSFPLCRGPGGTEAFF.

The chain joins TRBV3-1 (or the pseudogene TRBV3-2) to TRBJ2-2; weak D call: TRBD2 (5 bases). CDR1 is LGHDT and CDR2 is YNNKEL in the germline V gene (reference sequence). V was shortened by 1 base and J by 6 bases, with 12 bases between the two germline ends. This CDR3 has 15 amino acids. DNA for the CDR3: TGTGCCAGCAGCCAAGGTTCGGGGTGGGCCGGGGAGCTGTTTTTT. As protein: CASSQGSGWAGELFF.

This clone appeared once. The gene calls are TRBV5-5 and TRBJ2-1; 7 bases line up with TRBD1. V dropped 2 bases and J dropped 7; count of bases not matched to a gene: 6. The V gene's germline CDR1 is SGHKS and CDR2 YYEKEE (reference sequence). The CDR3 contains 14 residues. CDR3 sequence: CASSLTGVWNEQFF. CDR3 in DNA: TGTGCCAGCAGCTTAACAGGGGTGTGGAATGAGCAGTTCTTC. The variable domain in full, with the rest retrieved from reference TRBV5-5 and TRBJ2-1, is DAGVTQSPTHLIKTRGQQVTLRCSPISGHKSVSWYQQVLGQGPQFIFQYYEKEERGRGNFPDRFSARQFPNYSSELNVNALLLGDSALYLCASSLTGVWNEQFFGPGTRLTVL.

The rearrangement joins TRBV5-5 to TRBJ1-1; 7 bases agree with TRBD1. This CDR3 is built from 16 residues. V dropped 4 bases and J dropped 0; count of bases not matched to a gene: 9. Looked up from germline, CDR1 is SGHKS and CDR2 is YYEKEE (reference sequence). The CDR3 loop is CASSRDSSRMNTEAFF. CDR3 in DNA: TGTGCCAGCAGCCGGGACAGCTCCCGAATGAACACTGAAGCTTTCTTT.